This section outlines one T cell receptor beta chain sequence together with its context. The antigen is not known. This sample was included in a study of long-term antiretroviral therapy in people with HIV. Study conclusions and caveats: All blood samples came from the years 2004 to 2017, possibly under older ART regimens. Post-ART diversity increased but stayed below transplant donor controls.

HIV-positive participants all received treatment in the United States. Germline loops: CDR1 SNHLY, CDR2 FYNNEI. This CDR3 comprises 14 residues. V dropped 6 bases and J dropped 7; count of bases not matched to a gene: 6. Investigators performed immunoSEQ version v3.0 at survey level. Sequenced by immunoSEQ multiplex PCR; TCRdb stores in-frame clones only, minus some. Of under 50,000 clones in the sample, roughly 90% are singletons; the top ten hold about 4%. This specimen was unsorted PBMCs, taken 1.2 years after starting antiretroviral therapy. This clonotype was obtained from a woman aged 45 to 65 with HIV. The chain is built from TRBV2 and TRBJ1-1, with 12 bases lining up with TRBD1. CDR3 nucleotide sequence: TGTGCCAGCAGGGGGGGACAGGGGGCTGATGAAGCTTTCTTT. Its protein product is CASRGGQGADEAFF.